The text below deals with one T cell receptor (beta chain). This clonotype was seen a few times. The antigen it recognizes is unknown. No much larger clone exists at a distance of one base, and base qualities are not known. The meaning of the sample's time point label: newly diagnosed GD, antithyroid drugs for less than 3 months. For both TCR sequencing and RNA sequencing, RNA was extracted from PBMCs in TRIzol. The diagnosis of Graves' disease followed American Thyroid Association guidelines. Patients for the study were recruited at an endocrinology department in Xi'an, China. Each patient gave 8.5 to 9.5 milliliters of peripheral blood, collected in an EDTA anticoagulant tube. Ficoll Paque Plus density gradient separation was used to isolate PBMCs, and no additional T cell sorting was done. An Agilent 2100 Bioanalyzer and agarose gel were used to assess RNA quality, and a NanoDrop 2000 was used to measure RNA concentration.

This record belongs to a study of regulatory T cells in long-lasting Graves disease listed by TCRdb under 2021. With regard to the full study: In the newly diagnosed Graves' disease group, patients had been taking antithyroid drugs for less than 3 months. Persistent Graves' disease patients were compared with newly diagnosed Graves' disease patients by peripheral blood TCR sequencing and RNA sequencing. The study took place in China and was registered as a clinical trial. A total of around 35 samples underwent TCR sequencing, from about 13 patients with persistent Graves' disease and approximately 20 patients with newly diagnosed Graves' disease. Findings and caveats that apply to the study as a whole: Because the primary lesion, thyroid tissue, could not be accessed, the study looked at peripheral blood alone. TRBV28, TRBJ1-2 and TRBJ2-5 were preferentially used in persistent disease, while TRBV20-1 and TRBJ2-1 were favored in newly diagnosed disease. As a limitation, the authors acknowledged that the small sample size may reduce accuracy. Compared with newly diagnosed patients, patients with persistent Graves' disease had lower TCR Shannon entropy and fewer highly expanded clones, which suggests clonal expansion. A larger number of public clonotypes was shared among persistent patients (around 3,000) than among newly diagnosed patients (about 990). Sequencing and analysis were limited to the TCR beta chain.

The library was built by means of multiplex PCR. The sequencing machine was an Illumina HiSeq 4000. TCR beta libraries were built with iRepertoire HTBI primers and Arm-PCR amplification of CDR3 regions. Before sequencing, the PCR products went through gel purification. In the authors' own workflow: Gene usage analysis of CDR3 amino acid clonotypes used the approximately 62 TRBV and around 13 TRBJ segments found across samples. COPE and FqMerger were used to merge filtered high-quality paired reads into contigs. BLAST was used to align contigs to the IMGT TRBV, TRBD and TRBJ reference genes, and CDR3 was defined following IMGT. Any clonotype with a frequency above 0.1% was counted as a highly expanded clone. Repertoire diversity was measured by Shannon entropy, and V-J evenness by the Gini coefficient. Clonotypes shared by more than one individual were considered public. TCRdb itself trimmed the public reads at Q25 with fastp, ran MiXCR and retained productive beta chains. When rows share a CDR3 protein, they turn into one entry using the most common DNA and genes. For this entry, the V and J calls and clone size follow TCRdb and not the study's own pipeline. Here the sample has roughly 510,000 distinct CDR3 sequences; 15% to 20% occur a single time. The top ten clones comprise about 12% of the sample.

Between the V and J ends, shortened by 4 bases and 6 bases respectively, the junction contains 5 bases. From the cysteine through the phenylalanine, the CDR3 covers 11 amino acids. Just CDR3 DNA is preserved here, 33 bases in frame from base 1. Based on the germline V gene, the CDR1 and CDR2 sequences are MNHNS and SASEGT. Another study also made use of these data, one on T cells in Graves' hyperthyroidism and ophthalmopathy. As that second paper reports: A patient counted as having stable Graves' hyperthyroidism if no progression to ophthalmopathy occurred over 18 months of follow-up. Hyperthyroidism patients were newly diagnosed, with disease duration under 2 months, and aged 18 to 65 years. Patients with uncontrolled infections, other autoimmune diseases, pregnancy or lactation were excluded. Diagnoses were based on clinical symptoms, serum thyroxine and TRAb, thyroid ultrasound and orbital computed tomography. The first round of RT-PCR for the TCR CDR3 was performed with the HTBI primer set and the Qiagen OneStep RT-PCR kit. Most expanded thyroid clonotypes (frequency above 0.001) were also detected in blood, a finding suggesting that blood repertoires may reflect thyroid immune responses. A model built on a 13 V-J signature distinguished ophthalmopathy from stable hyperthyroidism, reaching 87.88% sensitivity and around 81% specificity in cross-validation and 80%/75% in testing. During validation, the model predicted progression to ophthalmopathy a median of roughly 7.1 months ahead of onset, with almost 71% sensitivity and 72.22% specificity. To identify TCR V-J signatures that set the groups apart, the researchers used a discovery cohort of about a hundred patients, made up of under 45 with Graves' ophthalmopathy and 57 with stable Graves' hyperthyroidism. An independent validation cohort of fewer than 20 hyperthyroidism patients and 17 patients who later progressed to ophthalmopathy tested prospective prediction of ophthalmopathy. The approximately 100 discovery patients were divided at random into training and test sets in a 7:3 ratio. In addition, the study compared T-cell repertoires in thyroid tissue and in blood from several Graves' hyperthyroidism patients. After blood sampling, hyperthyroidism patients were treated with methimazole at a starting dose of 30 mg daily, and ophthalmopathy patients were treated with high-dose intravenous methylprednisolone. Libraries were constructed in a second round of multiplex PCR, after which size selection and purification were performed. Libraries were sequenced paired-end with 100 bp reads on an Illumina HiSeq2000. SOAPnuke was used to process the raw data, removing reads that contained adapters or uncalled bases, had a mean Phred below 15, or lacked an exact match to the constant primer or identifier. COPE v1.2.5 was used to merge high-quality paired reads, and clonotypes were defined as unique nucleotide sequences. MiTCR v1.1 was used to align clonotypes to the IMGT TRBV, TRBD and TRBJ reference segments. The analysis was restricted to V-J combinations with a frequency above 0.0001, which together covered 99.2% of the repertoires. A TCS score was defined as the ratio of F50 (clonal expansion) to E x V (chaos), with BLOSUM62-based TCRdist applied between CDR3 peptides within each V-J. Welch's t-statistics and random forest reduced roughly 500 V-J features to some 14, which were used in a naive Bayes classifier (R e1071). Sample size was not statistically predetermined, and investigators were not blinded to group allocation. TCR Vbeta CDR3 sequencing of some 140 peripheral blood samples (over 40 ophthalmopathy, over 70 hyperthyroidism and approximately 17 progressor patients) is reported in the paper.

The V and J segments used are TRBV6-1 and TRBJ2-3; the D gene cannot be named for sure. The sequence derives from a man younger than 30 with Graves disease. Donor details come from another sample of the same person, matched by shared clones. The sample here was peripheral blood mononuclear cells (PBMCs), taken at new diagnosis, from a patient treated with antithyroid drugs. The CDR3 is CASSVWDTQYF. The DNA reads TGTGCCAGCAGTGTGTGGGATACGCAGTATTTT.